A single sample gave rise to the 21 T cell receptor beta chains below, sequenced in a study of CD4+ T cells in melanoma. Assay used: immunoSEQ multiplex PCR; TCRdb lists only in-frame clones, some missing. This table has around 110,000 clones, around 92% appearing once. The sequencing sample was made of peripheral blood. These receptors were collected from a human donor with melanoma.

J is TRBJ2-7 and V is TRBV7-2, with 8 bases identical to TRBD1. V lost 4 bases to trimming and J lost 4 bases; unmatched junction nucleotides: 6. The germline V gene encodes CDR1 SGHTA and CDR2 FQGNSA. The CDR3 covers 14 residues. The CDR3 sequence: CASSSGRTGYEQYF. The CDR3 region has the DNA TGTGCCAGCAGCTCTGGAAGGACAGGGTACGAGCAGTACTTC.

The chain has TRBV2 and TRBJ2-3; 9 bases map to TRBD2. Germline CDR1 and CDR2: SNHLY and FYNNEI. J lost 6 bases, V lost 6 bases, and 4 bases had no gene match. CDR3 size: 13 residues. The CDR3 spells CASRGLARDTQYF. Here the CDR3 DNA reads TGTGCCAGCAGGGGACTAGCCCGCGATACGCAGTATTTT. The variable domain in full, completed from reference TRBV2 and TRBJ2-3, reads EPEVTQTPSHQVTQMGQEVILRCVPISNHLYFYWYRQILGQKVEFLVSFYNNEISEKSEIFDDQFSVERPDGSNFTLKIRSTKLEDSAMYFCASRGLARDTQYFGPGTRLTVL.

The DNA of the CDR3 is TGTGCCAGTAGTTGGACAGGGGTTGGCACTGAAGCTTTCTTT. It codes for CASSWTGVGTEAFF. The V call is TRBV19, the J call TRBJ1-1, with TRBD1 matching 9 bases. The trim removed 5 bases at V and 4 bases at J, leaving 5 bases unmatched. Germline loops: CDR1 LNHDA, CDR2 SQIVND (reference sequence). CDR3 length: 14 amino acids. The entire variable domain, with the rest obtained from reference TRBV19 and TRBJ1-1, is as follows: DGGITQSPKYLFRKEGQNVTLSCEQNLNHDAMYWYRQDPGQGLRLIYYSQIVNDFQKGDIAEGYSVSREKKESFPLTVTSAQKNPTAFYLCASSWTGVGTEAFFGQGTRLTVV.

The rearrangement joins TRBV7-3 to TRBJ2-7; TRBD1 agrees at 8 bases. Germline V CDR1 and CDR2: SGHTA, FQGTGA. The CDR3 contains 14 residues. V shed 5 bases and J 2 bases; nucleotides not matched to a gene: 5. This CDR3 reads CASSPGTGPYEQYF. For the CDR3, the DNA is TGTGCCAGCAGCCCCGGGACAGGTCCCTACGAGCAGTACTTC.

As to this clone: The identical CDR3 is also encoded by other nucleotide sequences in the sample. The chain uses TRBV2 and TRBJ2-3; 11 nucleotides match TRBD2. V shed 5 bases, J shed 3 bases, and the junction held 4 bases outside the gene matches. The germline V gene has CDR1 SNHLY and CDR2 FYNNEI. The CDR3 extends over 15 amino acids. Written as DNA, the CDR3 is TGTGCCAGCAGTCGACTAGCGGGAAGGACAGATACGCAGTATTTT. This gives the protein CASSRLAGRTDTQYF.

The chain joins TRBV11-2 to TRBJ2-1; possible D gene TRBD1, 5 bases. CDR3 length: 16 amino acids. Germline V gives CDR1 SGHAT, CDR2 FQNNGV. Trimming took off 1 base at V and 4 bases at J, with 14 bases between the two ends. CDR3 sequence reads: CASSLGTSELYNEQFF. The CDR3 nucleotides are TGTGCCAGCAGCTTAGGGACAAGTGAGCTTTACAATGAGCAGTTCTTC.

The chain is built from TRBV2 and TRBJ1-5; TRBD1 might be the D (5 bases). In germline, CDR1 is SNHLY, CDR2 FYNNEI. This CDR3 spans 13 amino acids. V was cut by 8 bases and J by 7 bases, with 15 bases left in between. The CDR3 protein is CASAGEGLQPQHF. DNA for the CDR3: TGTGCCAGCGCTGGAGAGGGGTTACAGCCCCAGCATTTT.

This clone turned up a few times. The chain links TRBV10-3 to TRBJ1-2, with D perhaps matching TRBD1 (5 bases). The CDR3 is 14 amino acids. CDR1 and CDR2 from the germline V gene are ENHRY and SYGVKD. The ends were cut back, 2 bases at V and 2 bases at J, with 9 bases in the middle. CDR3 in amino acids: CAISEAGLNYGYTF. CDR3 nucleotides: TGTGCCATCAGTGAGGCGGGGCTCAACTATGGCTACACCTTC.

This chain links TRBV6-1 with TRBJ2-5, with TRBD1 matching 7 bases. With 6 bases clipped from V and 2 bases from J, the junction kept 6 bases outside the gene matches. CDR3 size: 14 residues. The germline CDR1 and CDR2 sequences are MNHNS and SASEGT. CDR3 sequence (DNA): TGTGCCAGCAGGAGGGGGCAATATCAAGAGACCCAGTACTTC. This sequence encodes CASRRGQYQETQYF.

The chain couples TRBV27 to TRBJ2-7, with D possibly matching TRBD2 (5 bases). In germline, CDR1 is MNHEY, CDR2 SMNVEV (reference sequence). Trimming stripped 2 bases from V and 0 bases from J, with 11 bases between. The CDR3 contains 15 residues. The CDR3 sequence is CASSLRNGGSYEQYF. The DNA for the CDR3 is TGTGCCAGCAGTTTAAGGAACGGAGGCTCCTACGAGCAGTACTTC.

The chain carries TRBV6-5 and TRBJ2-1; 7 bases are a match to TRBD1. The germline V gene encodes CDR1 MNHEY and CDR2 SVGAGI. The CDR3 covers 14 residues. Trimming at V came to 5 bases and at J to 7 bases, leaving 8 bases not matched to a gene. The CDR3 sequence: CASSAYTGDNEQFF. The CDR3 DNA sequence: TGTGCCAGCAGTGCTTACACAGGGGATAATGAGCAGTTCTTC.

The gene calls are TRBV9 and TRBJ2-2; 8 nucleotides match TRBD2. Germline CDR1 SGDLS, CDR2 YYNGEE. This CDR3 has 14 residues. V trimming: 3 bases; J trimming: 7 bases; junction bases outside the gene matches: 5. The DNA of the CDR3 is TGTGCCAGCAGCGGGGAAGCGGGGGTCGGGGAGCTGTTTTTT. Encoded protein: CASSGEAGVGELFF.

The V call is TRBV4-1, the J call TRBJ2-3; 16 nucleotides agree with TRBD2. This CDR3 has 20 residues. The junction had 14 bases not matched to a gene; V was cut back by 4 bases and J by 4 bases. The germline V gene has CDR1 MGHRA and CDR2 YSYEKL. The CDR3 sequence is CASSRFGTSGREGGADTQYF. The DNA of the CDR3 is TGCGCCAGCAGCCGGTTTGGGACTAGCGGGAGGGAAGGGGGGGCAGATACGCAGTATTTT.

V and J are TRBV4-3 and TRBJ1-4, with D hard to call. Trimming shortened V by 5 bases and J by 8 bases, and 15 bases separated the two germline ends. CDR1 and CDR2 from the germline V gene are LGHNA and YSLEER. The CDR3 extends over 14 amino acids. CDR3 loop: CASSVGPRVEKLFF. In DNA form, the CDR3 reads TGCGCCAGCAGCGTAGGACCCCGCGTGGAAAAACTGTTTTTT.

The rearrangement uses TRBV10-3 and TRBJ1-1; D is unclear. The germline V gene encodes CDR1 ENHRY and CDR2 SYGVKD. V was pared by 8 bases and J by 0 bases, with 7 bases between. This CDR3 region has 12 residues. The CDR3 loop is CAIAELNTEAFF. In DNA form, the CDR3 reads TGTGCCATCGCAGAGTTGAACACTGAAGCTTTCTTT.

The rearrangement joins TRBV6-5 to TRBJ1-1, with TRBD1 identical over 8 bases. Losses at the gene ends were 0 bases for V and 9 bases for J; bases not matched to a gene: 6. This CDR3 has 14 residues. Per the germline V gene, CDR1 is MNHEY and CDR2 is SVGAGI. The CDR3 here is CASSYSGQGRKAFF. The CDR3 DNA reads TGTGCCAGCAGTTACTCAGGACAGGGAAGGAAAGCTTTCTTT.

The chain combines TRBV7-3 with TRBJ1-6, with a tentative D call TRBD1 (5 bases). CDR1 SGHTA and CDR2 FQGTGA come from the germline V gene. This CDR3 spans 15 amino acids. With 5 bases removed from V and 5 bases from J, the gap between germline ends came to 13 bases. The CDR3 loop reads CASSIKGNDNSPLHF. The CDR3 DNA reads as TGTGCCAGCAGCATAAAGGGGAACGATAATTCACCCCTCCACTTT.

V and J are TRBV7-3 and TRBJ2-1; D is unclear. Germline CDR1 and CDR2: SGHTA and FQGTGA. CDR3 length equals 15 residues. V was pared by 5 bases and J by 6 bases, with 17 bases between. In DNA, the CDR3 is TGTGCCAGCAGCAAAGCCGCCGCCCCGGGCAATGAGCAGTTCTTC. Translation: CASSKAAAPGNEQFF.

In nucleotides, the CDR3 is TGTGCCAGCAGTGAGAGGGAAGACTATGGCTACACCTTC. Its protein product is CASSEREDYGYTF. The V call is TRBV6-1, the J call TRBJ1-2; no definite D call. Germline V lookup: CDR1 MNHNS, CDR2 SASEGT. Trimming took off 3 bases at V and 3 bases at J, with 8 bases between the two ends. The CDR3 is 13 residues long.

This clone has a single count. V is TRBV29-1 and J is TRBJ2-4, with D perhaps TRBD2 (6 bases). Trimming took off 4 bases at V and 5 bases at J, with 6 bases between the two ends. Germline lookup yields CDR1 SQVTM and CDR2 ANQGSEA. This CDR3 is built from 11 residues. This chain's CDR3 is CSVASENIQYF. Written as DNA, the CDR3 is TGCAGCGTTGCTAGCGAAAACATTCAGTACTTC.

The rearrangement links TRBV15 to TRBJ2-6, with a weak D call TRBD2 (6 bases). The CDR3 contains 18 residues. Trimming cost V 0 bases and J 0 bases, with 12 bases left between them. Per germline, CDR1 LNHNV and CDR2 YYDKDF (reference sequence). CDR3 DNA sequence: TGTGCCACCAGCAGAGACCCGCGGGAATTCTCTGGGGCCAACGTCCTGACTTTC. As protein: CATSRDPREFSGANVLTF. Supplemented by reference TRBV15 and TRBJ2-6, the full variable domain reads DAMVIQNPRYQVTQFGKPVTLSCSQTLNHNVMYWYQQKSSQAPKLLFHYYDKDFNNEADTPDNFQSRRPNTSFCFLDIRSPGLGDTAMYLCATSRDPREFSGANVLTFGAGSRLTVL.